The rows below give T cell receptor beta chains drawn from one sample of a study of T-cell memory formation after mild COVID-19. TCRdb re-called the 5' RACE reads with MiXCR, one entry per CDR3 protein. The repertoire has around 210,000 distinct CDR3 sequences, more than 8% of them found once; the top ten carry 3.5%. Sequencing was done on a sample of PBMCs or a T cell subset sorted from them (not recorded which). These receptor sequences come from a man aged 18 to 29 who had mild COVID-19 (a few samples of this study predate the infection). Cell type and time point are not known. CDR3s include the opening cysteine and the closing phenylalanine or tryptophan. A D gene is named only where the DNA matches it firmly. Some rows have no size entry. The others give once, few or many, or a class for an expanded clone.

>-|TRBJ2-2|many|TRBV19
TGTGCCAGTAGTCTTCAAATCGGGGAGCTGTTTTTT
CASSLQIGELFF
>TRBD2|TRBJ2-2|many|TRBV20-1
TGCAGTGCTCTAGCGGGGGGGAACGCCGGGGAGCTGTTTTTT
CSALAGGNAGELFF
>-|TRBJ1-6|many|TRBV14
TGTGCCAGCAGCCATTCCCTTTCACCCCTCCACTTT
CASSHSLSPLHF
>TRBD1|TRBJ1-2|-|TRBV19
TGTGCCAGTAGTACAGGACAGGGGAACTATGGCTACACCTTC
CASSTGQGNYGYTF
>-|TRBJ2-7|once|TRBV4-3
TGCGCCAGCAGCCAAGCTAGGGCCGATTCCTACGAGCAGTACTTC
CASSQARADSYEQYF
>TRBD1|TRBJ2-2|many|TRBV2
TGTGCCAGCAGCAGACAGGGACCTACGAACACCGGGGAGCTGTTTTTT
CASSRQGPTNTGELFF
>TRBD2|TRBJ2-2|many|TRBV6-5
TGTGCCAGCAGGGGAACTAGCGGGGGTTTGGGCGGGGAGCTGTTTTTT
CASRGTSGGLGGELFF
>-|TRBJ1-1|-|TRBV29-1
TGCAGCGGCCAAGGACAGCAGAACACTGAAGCTTTCTTT
CSGQGQQNTEAFF
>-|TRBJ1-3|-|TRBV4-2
TGTGCCAGCAGCCACATGGCCCGACCCTCTGGAAACACCATATATTTT
CASSHMARPSGNTIYF
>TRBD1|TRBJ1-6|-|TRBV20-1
TGCAGTGCTAGAGATCTTGCTCGGACAGGGAGGAATTCACCCCTCCACTTT
CSARDLARTGRNSPLHF
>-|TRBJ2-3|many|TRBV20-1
TGCAGCTTCTCCGAGTCGGGCACAGATACGCAGTATTTT
CSFSESGTDTQYF
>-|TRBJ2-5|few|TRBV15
TGTGCCACCAGCAGAGGAGGCAGGGGGGACGAGACCCAGTACTTC
CATSRGGRGDETQYF
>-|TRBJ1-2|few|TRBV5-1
TGCGCCAGCGGGGAACCCTCTCTGTCCGGTGGCTACACCTTC
CASGEPSLSGGYTF
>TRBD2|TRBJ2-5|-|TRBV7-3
TGTGCCAGCGGGAGGGGAGGGGAGACCCAGTACTTC
CASGRGGETQYF
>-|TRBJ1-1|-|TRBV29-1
TGCAGCGTTGCTCCTTTGACACATTTACGATGGGGGGGTAACACTGAAGCTTTCTTT
CSVAPLTHLRWGGNTEAFF
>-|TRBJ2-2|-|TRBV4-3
TGCGCCAGCAGCCAAGATGAGAGCCTTCCGGGAGATGGGGAGCTGTTTTTT
CASSQDESLPGDGELFF
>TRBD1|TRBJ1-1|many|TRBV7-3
TGTGCCAGCAGCTTAATGGCAGGGGGAGAAGCTTTCTTT
CASSLMAGGEAFF
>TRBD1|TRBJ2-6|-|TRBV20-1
TGCAGTGCTCCGGACAGGGGGCGGTCTGGGGCCAACGTCCTGACTTTC
CSAPDRGRSGANVLTF
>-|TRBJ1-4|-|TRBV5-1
TGCGCCAGCAGCTTGGGATACACTCTTGGAGAAAAACTGTTTTTT
CASSLGYTLGEKLFF
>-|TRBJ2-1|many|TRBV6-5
TGTGCCAGCAGTTCCAGACCCAATGAGCAGTTCTTC
CASSSRPNEQFF
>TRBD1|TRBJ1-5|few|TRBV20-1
TGCAGTGCTAGAGATGCGGGACAGGGAAGTCTCCAGCCCCAGCATTTT
CSARDAGQGSLQPQHF
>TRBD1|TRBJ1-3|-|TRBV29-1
TGCAGCGTGCAGGGGGCGCGGGGAAACACCATATATTTT
CSVQGARGNTIYF
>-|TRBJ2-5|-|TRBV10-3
TGTGCCATCAGTGACTCCAACAGGGAGGGTGAGACCCAGTACTTC
CAISDSNREGETQYF
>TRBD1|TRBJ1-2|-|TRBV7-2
TGTGCCAGCAGCTTAGGACAGGGCCCTAAAGGCTACACCTTC
CASSLGQGPKGYTF
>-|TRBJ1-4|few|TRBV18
TGTGCCAGCTCACCGCCGGGACCTGGGAATGAAAAACTGTTTTTT
CASSPPGPGNEKLFF
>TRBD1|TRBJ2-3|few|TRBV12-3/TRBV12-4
TGTGCCAGCCGCAGGGGGCAAGATACGCAGTATTTT
CASRRGQDTQYF
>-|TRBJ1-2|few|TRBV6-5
TGTGCCAGCGGAATTGAGGGGAACTATGGCTACACCTTC
CASGIEGNYGYTF
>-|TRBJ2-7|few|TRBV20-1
TGCAGTGCTAGGGGGGTGCGGGACCACGAGCAGTACTTC
CSARGVRDHEQYF